What follows describes a single T cell receptor beta chain. Sequencing of TCR beta covered CD8+ and CD4+ T cells obtained from blood. Controls were drawn from healthy donors and were matched for age and sex. The TEMRA cells underwent FACS enrichment, while the CD8+ and CD4+ T cells underwent negative isolation. CDR1 is DFQATT and CDR2 is SNEGSKA in the germline V gene (reference sequence). V was pared by 6 bases and J by 0 bases, with 15 bases between. The CDR3 consists of 15 residues. When the RNA was reverse transcribed, random hexamers were used with an input of roughly 0.45 to 1 ug. TCR beta CDR3 was amplified by immunoSEQ multiplex PCR. This amplification extended across 54 Vbeta and 13 Jbeta segments. TCRdb redid the calling of the immunoSEQ multiplex PCR reads with MiXCR, one entry per CDR3 protein. The data show approximately 100,000 distinct CDR3 sequences, around 92% seen once. This entry belongs to a study of CD8 T cells in Susac syndrome.

The sample taken for sequencing was CD8+ T cells from PBMCs. This TCR was recovered from a human donor in good health. This chain joins TRBV20-1 and TRBJ1-3; D ambiguous. The CDR3 region has the DNA TGCAGTGCAATGATTCCCGGTCGCTCTGGAAACACCATATATTTT. Its protein is CSAMIPGRSGNTIYF.